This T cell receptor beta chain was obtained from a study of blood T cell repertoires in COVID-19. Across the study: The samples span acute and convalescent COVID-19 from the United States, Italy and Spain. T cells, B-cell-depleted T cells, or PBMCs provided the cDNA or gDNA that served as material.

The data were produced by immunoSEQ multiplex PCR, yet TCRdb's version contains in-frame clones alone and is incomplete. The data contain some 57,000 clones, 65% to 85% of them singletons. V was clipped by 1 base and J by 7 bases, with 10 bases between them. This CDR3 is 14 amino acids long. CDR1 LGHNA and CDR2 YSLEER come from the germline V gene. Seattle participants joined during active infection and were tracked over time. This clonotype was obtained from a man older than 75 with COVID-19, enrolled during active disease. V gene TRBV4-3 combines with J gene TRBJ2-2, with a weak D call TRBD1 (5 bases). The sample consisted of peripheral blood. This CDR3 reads CASSQVAGYGELFF. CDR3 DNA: TGCGCCAGCAGCCAAGTAGCAGGGTACGGGGAGCTGTTTTTT.